This section outlines one T cell receptor (beta chain) sequence together with its context. Antigen unknown. These data are taken from a study of identical twins. Broader study findings: Where beta out-of-frame sequences were concerned, excess twin sharing was weaker.

Only healthy Caucasians were included as donors. Each cDNA held unique molecular identifiers, and template switching gave it a universal primer site. TCRdb passed the 5' RACE reads through MiXCR, listing each CDR3 protein once. The sample consists of about 810,000 distinct CDR3 sequences, about 12% of them appearing once. V lost 7 bases and J lost 2; bases outside the gene matches: 7. The CDR3 has 14 residues. The germline CDR1 and CDR2 sequences are SEHNR and FQNEAQ (reference sequence). The data were also submitted as part of a second study, on yellow fever vaccine responses in identical twins.

This chain uses TRBV7-9 with TRBJ2-5, with 7 positions matching TRBD2. Sequencing was done on a sample of PBMCs. This receptor was obtained from a woman in her late teens or twenties in good health. The CDR3: CASTTLAFQETQYF. For the CDR3, the DNA is TGTGCCAGCACCACACTAGCGTTTCAAGAGACCCAGTACTTC. Together with reference TRBV7-9 and TRBJ2-5, the CDR3 gives the full variable domain: DTGVSQNPRHKITKRGQNVTFRCDPISEHNRLYWYRQTLGQGPEFLTYFQNEAQLEKSRLLSDRFSAERPKGSFSTLEIQRTEQGDSAMYLCASTTLAFQETQYFGPGTRLLVL.